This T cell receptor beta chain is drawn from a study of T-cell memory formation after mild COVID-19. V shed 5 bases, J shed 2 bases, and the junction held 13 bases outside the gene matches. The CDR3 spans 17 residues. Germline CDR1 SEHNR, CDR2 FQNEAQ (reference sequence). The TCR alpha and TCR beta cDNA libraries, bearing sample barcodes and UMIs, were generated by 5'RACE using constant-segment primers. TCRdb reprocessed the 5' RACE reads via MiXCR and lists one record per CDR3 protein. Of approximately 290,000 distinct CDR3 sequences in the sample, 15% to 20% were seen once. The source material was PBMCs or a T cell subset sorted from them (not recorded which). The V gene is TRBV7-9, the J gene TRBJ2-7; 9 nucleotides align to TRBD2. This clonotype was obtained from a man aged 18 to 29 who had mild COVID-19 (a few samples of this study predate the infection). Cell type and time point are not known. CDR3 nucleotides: TGTGCCAGCAGCGCTACAGCCGTCTCTAGCGGGGCCTACGAGCAGTACTTC. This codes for CASSATAVSSGAYEQYF.